The 4 T cell receptor beta chains below come from one sample, sequenced in a study of blood T cell repertoires in COVID-19. Only in-frame clones appear in the TCRdb table, and some are missing; sequencing was by immunoSEQ multiplex PCR. This sample has roughly 410,000 clones, with around 91% found just once. Sequencing was done on a sample of peripheral blood. The receptors here all came from a woman in her forties with COVID-19, enrolled during active disease.

The chain has TRBV28 and TRBJ1-4; 9 bases line up with TRBD1. V lost 6 bases to trimming and J lost 7 bases; unmatched junction nucleotides: 6. The germline gives CDR1 MDHEN, CDR2 SYDVKM. The CDR3 spans 14 residues. CDR3 residues: CASSQTGGREKLFF. DNA for the CDR3: TGTGCCAGCAGCCAGACAGGGGGACGTGAAAAACTGTTTTTT.

The J gene is TRBJ1-1, the V gene TRBV3-1 (or the pseudogene TRBV3-2); 7 bases line up with TRBD1. The J segment lost 0 bases and the V segment lost 2 bases, leaving 6 bases of the junction unmatched. The CDR3 consists of 16 residues. Germline CDR1 and CDR2: LGHDT and YNNKEL (reference sequence). The CDR3 region has the DNA TGTGCCAGCAGCCAACTTGAGGGACAGCTGAACACTGAAGCTTTCTTT. Amino acids: CASSQLEGQLNTEAFF.

As concerns this clone: This CDR3 is also generated by other DNA sequences in the sample. V and J are TRBV7-2 and TRBJ1-6, with TRBD1 identical over 8 bases. CDR1 is SGHTA, CDR2 FQGNSA, per germline. The junction had 3 bases not matched to a gene; V was cut back by 4 bases and J by 7 bases. CDR3 length: 14 residues. For the CDR3, the DNA is TGTGCCAGCAGCTCCGGACAGGGCAATTCACCCCTCCACTTT. Translating gives CASSSGQGNSPLHF.

The gene calls are TRBV5-1 and TRBJ2-1, with D unclear. V was trimmed by 7 bases and J by 4 bases, leaving 18 bases between them. Germline loops: CDR1 SGHRS, CDR2 YFSETQ. The CDR3 is 15 amino acids. DNA of the CDR3: TGCGCCAGCGGCGGCGCCGACGGGTTTTACAATGAGCAGTTCTTC. As protein: CASGGADGFYNEQFF.